One T cell receptor beta chain is described in this entry. Antigen: not known. This CDR3 has 17 residues. V shed 3 bases and J 2 bases; nucleotides not matched to a gene: 8. Germline lookup yields CDR1 WNHNN and CDR2 SYGVQD (reference sequence). This sample was included in a study of shared clonotypes between healthy human individuals. Study findings and constraints: Roughly 5.3% of naive CD4 clonotypes were common to several donors.

Libraries were prepared by immunoSEQ multiplex PCR; TCRdb keeps only in-frame clonotypes and omits some of them. The data contain a few million clones, approximately 95% of them singletons. The receptor's source is a young man in good health. Some clones in this sample may be carry-over from other donors' samples. The chain combines TRBV10-1 with TRBJ2-1, with TRBD2 identical over 9 bases. Sequencing used naive CD4+ T cells from PBMCs. Subset noted: CD45RA+ positively selected. CDR3 sequence reads: CASSESSGSIAYNEQFF. DNA of the CDR3: TGCGCCAGCAGTGAAAGTAGCGGGAGTATCGCCTACAATGAGCAGTTCTTC.